What follows are 23 T cell receptor beta chains derived from one specimen sequenced in a study of control samples from healthy donors and cancer patients. Measured with immunoSEQ multiplex PCR; TCRdb has only the in-frame clones, and not every one. The sample records some 100,000 clones, 80% to 95% being singletons. What was sequenced was blood. The receptors shown here come from a human donor in good health. The donor label of this sample is uncertain.

The chain recombines TRBV7-3 with TRBJ2-2; possible D gene TRBD2, 6 bases. CDR1 and CDR2 from the germline V gene are SGHTA and FQGTGA. Trimming left V 1 base short and J 4 bases short, with 13 bases between. The CDR3 covers 16 residues. In DNA form, the CDR3 reads TGTGCCAGCAGCTTAAACCCAGGGCGGGGCACCGGGGAGCTGTTTTTT. Its translation is CASSLNPGRGTGELFF.

The chain links TRBV5-6 to TRBJ1-4; D remains unclear. The ends were cut back, 4 bases at V and 7 bases at J, with 17 bases in the middle. The CDR3 covers 15 residues. CDR1 and CDR2 (germline): SGHDT, YYEEEE. The CDR3 sequence: CASSDEPLGIEKLFF. CDR3 coding DNA: TGTGCCAGCAGCGATGAACCGTTGGGGATTGAAAAACTGTTTTTT.

The chain links TRBV24-1 to TRBJ2-5; 7 bases are a match to TRBD1. The CDR3 consists of 15 residues. V lost 7 bases and J lost 5; bases outside the gene matches: 12. Germline loops: CDR1 KGHDR, CDR2 SFDVKD. DNA of the CDR3: TGTGCCACCAGCCTTTTACAGGGGACGAAGGAGACCCAGTACTTC. Translation: CATSLLQGTKETQYF.

V usage is TRBV6-6 and J usage is TRBJ1-2, with TRBD1 matching 8 bases. This CDR3 is 14 amino acids long. Germline CDR1 MNHNY, CDR2 SVGAGI (reference sequence). The trim removed 4 bases at V and 7 bases at J, leaving 8 bases unmatched. The CDR3 sequence: CASSFSGGHGGYTF. The CDR3 DNA is TGTGCCAGCAGTTTCTCAGGGGGCCATGGTGGCTACACCTTC.

The rearrangement uses TRBV4-1 and TRBJ1-5; 9 bases line up with TRBD1. V lost 2 bases, J lost 2 bases, and 4 bases stayed unmatched. The germline gives CDR1 MGHRA, CDR2 YSYEKL. The CDR3 covers 16 residues. This CDR3 reads CASSQTTGGGNQPQHF. The DNA for the CDR3 is TGCGCCAGCAGCCAAACTACAGGGGGCGGCAATCAGCCCCAGCATTTT.

V and J are TRBV7-9 and TRBJ1-3; D is ambiguous. Germline V gene lookup returns CDR1 SEHNR and CDR2 FQNEAQ (reference sequence). V was shortened by 0 bases and J by 0 bases, with 9 bases between the two germline ends. The CDR3 runs 16 residues. The CDR3 here is CASSLAFGDSGNTIYF. The CDR3 DNA is TGTGCCAGCAGCTTAGCGTTTGGGGACTCTGGAAACACCATATATTTT. The whole variable domain, remainder taken from reference TRBV7-9 and TRBJ1-3, is DTGVSQNPRHKITKRGQNVTFRCDPISEHNRLYWYRQTLGQGPEFLTYFQNEAQLEKSRLLSDRFSAERPKGSFSTLEIQRTEQGDSAMYLCASSLAFGDSGNTIYFGEGSWLTVV.

This chain uses TRBV20-1 with TRBJ2-1; no clear D. The CDR3 is 10 residues long. Germline V gives CDR1 DFQATT, CDR2 SNEGSKA (reference sequence). V was shortened by 7 bases and J by 5 bases, with 6 bases between the two germline ends. In DNA form, the CDR3 reads TGCAGTGTCCGCCACAATGAGCAGTTCTTC. Translated: CSVRHNEQFF.

This chain joins TRBV4-3 and TRBJ2-2; TRBD2 agrees at 7 bases. Germline trimming cut 1 base from V and 0 bases from J; bases unmatched to any gene: 2. The CDR3 covers 16 residues. In germline, CDR1 is LGHNA, CDR2 YSLEER. The CDR3 is CASSQVGGSNTGELFF. CDR3 coding DNA: TGCGCCAGCAGCCAAGTCGGGGGGTCGAACACCGGGGAGCTGTTTTTT.

The J gene is TRBJ2-1, the V gene TRBV3-1 (or the pseudogene TRBV3-2); 7 positions match TRBD1. V lost 6 bases to trimming and J lost 2 bases; unmatched junction nucleotides: 4. From germline, CDR1 is LGHDT and CDR2 YNNKEL (reference sequence). The CDR3 contains 14 residues. Written as DNA, the CDR3 is TGTGCCAGCAGGGCCGGGACAGCCTACAATGAGCAGTTCTTC. Encoded protein: CASRAGTAYNEQFF.

Regarding this clone: It is unclear where the CDR3 begins or ends on the DNA, so no DNA is shown, and the CDR3 is as TCRdb lists it. The chain has TRBV12-3 or TRBV12-4 and TRBJ1-1. The CDR3 region is 12 residues in length, termini included. The chain's CDR3 is CASSSSGMTAFF.

This chain connects TRBV7-9 to TRBJ1-4; D possibly corresponds to TRBD1 (6 bases). The CDR3 contains 19 residues. Trimming stripped 5 bases from V and 5 bases from J, with 27 bases between. CDR1 is SEHNR, CDR2 FQNEAQ, per germline (reference sequence). The CDR3 nucleotides read TGTGCCAGCAGCCTTAGGGTGGGGGCGCAGTCCTCATGGAATGAAAAACTGTTTTTT. Protein: CASSLRVGAQSSWNEKLFF.

The genes are TRBV6-6 and TRBJ1-5; D not certain. Germline V gene sequence: CDR1 MNHNY, CDR2 SVGAGI (reference sequence). CDR3 length: 16 residues. The V end lost 6 bases, the J end lost 4 bases, and 19 bases lay between the germline ends. CDR3 sequence reads: CASRSYRDPRNQPQHF. The CDR3 DNA reads as TGTGCCAGCAGGTCCTACCGGGATCCAAGAAATCAGCCCCAGCATTTT.

The chain recombines TRBV7-2 with TRBJ1-2; 7 nucleotides agree with TRBD1. The CDR3 extends over 16 amino acids. Germline lookup yields CDR1 SGHTA and CDR2 FQGNSA. Trimming cost V 5 bases and J 0 bases; bases outside gene matches: 9. CDR3 in amino acids: CASSTQTGAANYGYTF. In DNA, the CDR3 is TGTGCCAGCAGCACCCAAACAGGGGCAGCTAACTATGGCTACACCTTC.

V usage is TRBV6-5 and J usage is TRBJ2-5; 7 bases are a match to TRBD2. The CDR3 spans 15 residues. CDR1 is MNHEY, CDR2 SVGAGI, per germline. Unmatched junction bases numbered 19, after V lost 7 bases and J lost 11 bases. This CDR3 is CASIAGSSNQAGQYF. The CDR3 DNA follows: TGTGCCAGCATAGCCGGCTCCTCGAACCAAGCGGGGCAGTACTTC.

The CDR3 DNA reads TGTGCCAGCACCAACTATAATTCACCCCTCCACTTT. This codes for CASTNYNSPLHF. This rearrangement joins TRBV6-5 to TRBJ1-6; no clear D. CDR1 is MNHEY and CDR2 is SVGAGI in the germline V gene. CDR3 length: 12 amino acids. The ends were cut back, 7 bases at V and 3 bases at J, with 4 bases in the middle.

This rearrangement joins TRBV7-8 to TRBJ2-7, with 11 bases identical to TRBD2. Germline lookup yields CDR1 SGHVS and CDR2 FQNEAQ. The trim removed 5 bases at V and 0 bases at J, leaving 12 bases unmatched. CDR3 length: 18 residues. The CDR3 region is CASSKRGLAGGTSYEQYF. The CDR3, as DNA: TGTGCCAGCAGCAAGAGAGGGCTAGCGGGGGGTACCTCCTACGAGCAGTACTTC.

The chain links TRBV6-5 to TRBJ1-5; possibly TRBD1 for D (6 bases). This CDR3 has 13 residues. Germline V gene lookup returns CDR1 MNHEY and CDR2 SVGAGI. V was shortened by 7 bases and J by 2 bases, with 9 bases between the two germline ends. CDR3 loop: CASTGAGNQPQHF. DNA for the CDR3: TGTGCCAGCACAGGGGCTGGCAATCAGCCCCAGCATTTT.

J is TRBJ1-2 and V is TRBV9; 11 bases are shared with TRBD1. The trim removed 7 bases at V and 7 bases at J, leaving 3 bases unmatched. CDR3 length equals 12 residues. Germline loops: CDR1 SGDLS, CDR2 YYNGEE. The CDR3 region has the DNA TGTGCCAGCTGGACAGGGGGCTCTGGCTACACCTTC. Translating gives CASWTGGSGYTF.

The V gene is TRBV7-2, the J gene TRBJ1-2; 7 bases line up with TRBD1. The J segment lost 5 bases and the V segment lost 5 bases, leaving 11 bases of the junction unmatched. This CDR3 comprises 15 residues. The germline gives CDR1 SGHTA, CDR2 FQGNSA. The CDR3 is CASSPTQSTGYGYTF. CDR3 DNA sequence: TGTGCCAGCAGCCCCACACAATCGACAGGGTATGGCTACACCTTC.

The chain joins TRBV6-6 to TRBJ2-1; weak D call: TRBD1 (5 bases). The CDR3 has 15 residues. The V and J ends lost 4 bases and 5 bases respectively, with 15 bases between them. CDR1 and CDR2 from the germline V gene are MNHNY and SVGAGI (reference sequence). The CDR3 protein is CASSLTGGLNNEQFF. The CDR3, as DNA: TGTGCCAGCAGTTTAACAGGTGGGCTCAACAATGAGCAGTTCTTC.

The table lists this clone with a count of one. This rearrangement joins TRBV10-3 to TRBJ1-5, with TRBD1 identical over 7 bases. The V gene end was trimmed by 6 bases and the J gene end by 1 base; junction bases not matched to a gene: 6. Germline values: CDR1 ENHRY, CDR2 SYGVKD. The CDR3 is 15 residues long. The CDR3 reads CAISPTGLSNQPQHF. The CDR3 bases are TGTGCCATCAGCCCGACAGGGCTCAGCAATCAGCCCCAGCATTTT.

This chain connects TRBV12-3 or TRBV12-4 to TRBJ2-3; D may be TRBD1 (5 bases). This CDR3 spans 11 amino acids. V lost 6 bases to trimming and J lost 8 bases, with 9 bases between them. CDR3 DNA: TGTGCCAGCAGCTATCAGGGTACGCAGTATTTT. Protein sequence: CASSYQGTQYF.

This chain connects TRBV19 to TRBJ1-2; weak D call: TRBD1 (6 bases). V was cut by 5 bases and J by 5 bases, with 21 bases left in between. Per germline, CDR1 LNHDA and CDR2 SQIVND (reference sequence). This CDR3 spans 16 amino acids. The CDR3 reads CASSLGTAQGRYGYTF. The DNA for the CDR3 is TGTGCCAGTAGTTTAGGAACCGCACAGGGAAGATATGGCTACACCTTC.